The 28 T cell receptor beta chains listed next were all sequenced from one sample in a study of OX40 agonist ivuxolimab in advanced cancers. TCRdb's copy holds only in-frame clones and misses some; the assay was immunoSEQ multiplex PCR. The sample has some 17,000 clones; less than 90% are singletons. Sequencing used CD4+ or CD8+ T cells sorted from blood, obtained in a trial of the OX40 agonist ivuxolimab. The receptors were sampled from an adult with an advanced solid tumor such as melanoma, head and neck, liver or kidney cancer.

This clone has a single count. V is TRBV14 and J is TRBJ2-3; D not certain. CDR1 is SGHDN, CDR2 FVKESK, per germline. The CDR3 contains 13 residues. V was clipped by 4 bases and J by 6 bases, with 11 bases between them. CDR3 bases: TGTGCCAGCAGCCCGGAGTTGGGGGATACGCAGTATTTT. Its translation: CASSPELGDTQYF.

The chain uses TRBV5-1 and TRBJ1-2, with unresolved D. This CDR3 is 16 amino acids long. The germline gives CDR1 SGHRS, CDR2 YFSETQ. V was shortened by 0 bases and J by 5 bases, with 17 bases between the two germline ends. DNA of the CDR3: TGCGCCAGCAGCTTGGCCGGGGAACCGGGCCCTTATGGCTACACCTTC. Protein sequence: CASSLAGEPGPYGYTF.

The chain employs TRBV6-6 and TRBJ2-5; 9 bases match TRBD2. CDR3 length equals 15 residues. The V segment lost 3 bases and the J segment 2 bases; nucleotides outside the gene matches: 4. Germline V CDR1 and CDR2: MNHNY, SVGAGI (reference sequence). CDR3 region: CASSYRAGGQETQYF. The CDR3 bases are TGTGCCAGCAGTTATAGGGCGGGGGGGCAAGAGACCCAGTACTTC.

This clone was detected once. This chain joins TRBV5-1 and TRBJ1-2; 10 nucleotides line up with TRBD1. J lost 7 bases, V lost 4 bases, and 10 bases had no gene match. CDR3 length: 15 residues. Looked up from germline, CDR1 is SGHRS and CDR2 is YFSETQ. The CDR3 bases are TGCGCCAGCAGCCCCCCGGGACAGGGGAGAGTTGGCTACACCTTC. It codes for CASSPPGQGRVGYTF.

By share of the sample, this clone is medium-sized. The chain uses TRBV6-6 and TRBJ1-1; the D is unclear. Between the trimmed V and J ends, which lost 0 bases and 0 bases, there was a span of 2 bases. CDR1 MNHNY and CDR2 SVGAGI come from the germline V gene (reference sequence). The CDR3 has 13 amino acids. The CDR3 sequence: CASSYSMNTEAFF. CDR3 DNA: TGTGCCAGCAGTTACTCGATGAACACTGAAGCTTTCTTT.

J is TRBJ2-2 and V is TRBV9; 10 bases align to TRBD2. Germline V lookup: CDR1 SGDLS, CDR2 YYNGEE. The CDR3 totals 16 residues. Germline trimming cut 0 bases from V and 5 bases from J; bases unmatched to any gene: 4. The CDR3, as DNA: TGTGCCAGCAGCGTAGGAAGCGGGAGGGGGACCGGGGAGCTGTTTTTT. Protein sequence: CASSVGSGRGTGELFF. Combining the CDR3 with reference TRBV9 and TRBJ2-2 gives the whole variable domain DSGVTQTPKHLITATGQRVTLRCSPRSGDLSVYWYQQSLDQGLQFLIQYYNGEERAKGNILERFSAQQFPDLHSELNLSSLELGDSALYFCASSVGSGRGTGELFFGEGSRLTVL.

This chain links TRBV4-2 with TRBJ2-7, with TRBD1 matching over 7 bases. Per germline, CDR1 LGHNA and CDR2 YNFKEQ. V shed 0 bases, J shed 3 bases, and the junction held 5 bases outside the gene matches. CDR3 size: 15 residues. CDR3 protein: CASSQERTGLYEQYF. The CDR3 nucleotides read TGTGCCAGCAGCCAAGAACGGACAGGCCTCTACGAGCAGTACTTC.

The CDR3 nucleotides read TGTGCCAGCAGTTTGCAGGGGGCTGTAGAGACCCAGTACTTC. The encoded protein is CASSLQGAVETQYF. The rearrangement joins TRBV27 to TRBJ2-5, with 8 bases aligning to TRBD1. The CDR3 is 14 amino acids. Germline loops: CDR1 MNHEY, CDR2 SMNVEV (reference sequence). After removal of 3 bases from V and 4 bases from J, the junction contained 4 bases not matched to a gene.

The V call is TRBV19, the J call TRBJ2-3; 7 positions agree with TRBD2. Germline V gives CDR1 LNHDA, CDR2 SQIVND (reference sequence). The CDR3 has 16 amino acids. V was clipped by 7 bases and J by 0 bases; unmatched bases: 10. The DNA of the CDR3 is TGTGCCAGTACTAACCGGGCGGGAGAAAGCACAGATACGCAGTATTTT. Translation: CASTNRAGESTDTQYF. Full variable domain (missing parts from reference TRBV19 and TRBJ2-3): DGGITQSPKYLFRKEGQNVTLSCEQNLNHDAMYWYRQDPGQGLRLIYYSQIVNDFQKGDIAEGYSVSREKKESFPLTVTSAQKNPTAFYLCASTNRAGESTDTQYFGPGTRLTVL.

The genes are TRBV7-2 and TRBJ1-5; D might be TRBD1 (5 bases). Germline CDR1 is SGHTA and CDR2 is FQGNSA. The CDR3 has 15 residues. Trimming shortened V by 3 bases and J by 9 bases, and 18 bases separated the two germline ends. The DNA for the CDR3 is TGTGCCAGCAGCTTCCTACAGAGGGGTTTGGGGCCCCAGCATTTT. Amino acids: CASSFLQRGLGPQHF.

The CDR3 DNA reads as TGTGCCAGCAGCCAAGTGGGGCCAGATACGCAGTATTTT. Protein sequence: CASSQVGPDTQYF. J is TRBJ2-3 and V is TRBV14, with a weak D call TRBD1 (5 bases). V lost 1 base to trimming and J lost 4 bases, with 6 bases between them. This CDR3 has 13 amino acids. Germline V lookup: CDR1 SGHDN, CDR2 FVKESK.

The chain links TRBV7-9 to TRBJ1-2; D remains unclear. Looked up from germline, CDR1 is SEHNR and CDR2 is FQNEAQ (reference sequence). V lost 7 bases, J lost 2 bases, and 14 bases lay in between. The CDR3 runs 14 residues. The DNA for the CDR3 is TGTGCCAGCATCGATGCCCTGTCAAACTATGGCTACACCTTC. Amino acid sequence: CASIDALSNYGYTF.

This clone was seen only once. The V and J genes are TRBV6-4 and TRBJ1-1; no clear D. This CDR3 comprises 12 residues. V lost 2 bases and J lost 8, with 9 bases in between. CDR1 is MRHNA, CDR2 SNTAGT, per germline. CDR3 DNA: TGTGCCAGCAGTGACGACACAATAGAAGCTTTCTTT. It yields the protein CASSDDTIEAFF.

In this sample, this clone is medium-sized. J is TRBJ2-1 and V is TRBV19; D gene ambiguous. Between the trimmed V and J ends, which lost 2 bases and 0 bases, there was a span of 5 bases. CDR3 length equals 14 residues. The germline gives CDR1 LNHDA, CDR2 SQIVND (reference sequence). CDR3: CASSILSSYNEQFF. CDR3 nucleotides: TGTGCCAGTAGTATATTGAGCTCCTACAATGAGCAGTTCTTC.

The rearrangement links TRBV29-1 to TRBJ1-3; D uncertain. The germline V and J ends were trimmed by 0 bases and 0 bases, with 9 bases remaining between them. The CDR3 covers 15 residues. Germline V lookup: CDR1 SQVTM, CDR2 ANQGSEA. The chain's CDR3 is CSVEDLGFSGNTIYF. DNA of the CDR3: TGCAGCGTTGAAGATTTGGGGTTCTCTGGAAACACCATATATTTT.

The rearrangement links TRBV30 to TRBJ1-1, with D perhaps TRBD1 (6 bases). Germline V CDR1 and CDR2: GTSNPN, SVGIG (reference sequence). V was shortened by 4 bases and J by 8 bases, with 8 bases between the two germline ends. The CDR3 sequence is 10 residues long. The CDR3 DNA is TGTGCCTGGAAAGGGGGGGAAGCTTTCTTT. Translation gives CAWKGGEAFF.

The rearrangement uses TRBV5-4 and TRBJ1-3, with 8 bases identical to TRBD1. With 4 bases clipped from V and 4 bases from J, the junction kept 10 bases outside the gene matches. This CDR3 is built from 16 residues. Germline CDR1 and CDR2: SGHNT and YYREEE (reference sequence). The CDR3 region has the DNA TGTGCCAGCAGCCTCATCTCGGACAGGGAGGGAAACACCATATATTTT. The encoded protein is CASSLISDREGNTIYF.

The rearrangement joins TRBV6-4 to TRBJ1-5; no reliable D call. CDR3 size: 14 residues. The germline V gene has CDR1 MRHNA and CDR2 SNTAGT. V was pared by 4 bases and J by 0 bases, with 7 bases between. For the CDR3, the DNA is TGTGCCAGCAGTGTGTTGCCTAGCAATCAGCCCCAGCATTTT. It translates to CASSVLPSNQPQHF.

The rearrangement joins TRBV19 to TRBJ2-4; 7 bases are a match to TRBD1. This CDR3 is built from 15 residues. CDR1 and CDR2 (germline): LNHDA, SQIVND (reference sequence). Trimming removed 6 bases from V and 6 bases from J; junction bases left unmatched: 11. The CDR3, as DNA: TGTGCCAGTAGGTACAGGGACAGCCCCCCAAACATTCAGTACTTC. It yields the protein CASRYRDSPPNIQYF.

This clone was observed a few times. The rearrangement joins TRBV4-3 to TRBJ2-5; D unresolved. The V end was cut by 0 bases, the J end by 5 bases, with 7 bases between. The germline gives CDR1 LGHNA, CDR2 YSLEER. The CDR3 has 13 amino acids. The CDR3 DNA is TGCGCCAGCAGCCAAGACGGTCGGGAGACCCAGTACTTC. This translates into CASSQDGRETQYF.

This chain joins TRBV29-1 and TRBJ2-7, with D unresolved. The CDR3 sequence is 15 residues long. CDR1 is SQVTM and CDR2 is ANQGSEA in the germline V gene. V was pared by 1 base and J by 2 bases, with 15 bases between. The CDR3 here is CSVEASYGGTYEQYF. CDR3 DNA sequence: TGCAGCGTTGAAGCTTCATATGGCGGCACCTACGAGCAGTACTTC.

This chain links TRBV7-2 with TRBJ1-6, with a possible D match to TRBD1 (5 bases). V dropped 6 bases and J dropped 0 bases, with 12 bases sitting between them. The CDR3 covers 16 residues. Germline CDR1 reads SGHTA; CDR2 reads FQGNSA. This chain's CDR3 is CASRPGRSSYNSPLHF. CDR3 nucleotide sequence: TGTGCCAGCAGACCGGGACGGAGCTCCTATAATTCACCCCTCCACTTT.

The J gene is TRBJ2-7, the V gene TRBV5-1; TRBD2 aligns across 10 bases. The length of the CDR3 is 14 residues. Trimming removed 3 bases from V and 4 bases from J; junction bases left unmatched: 4. Germline V lookup: CDR1 SGHRS, CDR2 YFSETQ. This CDR3 is CASSSTSGMYEQYF. Here the CDR3 DNA reads TGCGCCAGCAGCTCAACTAGCGGGATGTACGAGCAGTACTTC.

The CDR3 spells CASTGTASTDTQYF. For the CDR3, the DNA is TGTGCCAGCACCGGGACGGCTAGCACAGATACGCAGTATTTT. This rearrangement joins TRBV28 to TRBJ2-3, with D perhaps TRBD1 or TRBD2 (5 bases each). Looked up from germline, CDR1 is MDHEN and CDR2 is SYDVKM. The ends were cut back, 7 bases at V and 0 bases at J, with 11 bases in the middle. CDR3 length equals 14 residues.

The chain joins TRBV6-1 to TRBJ2-2; 12 positions match TRBD2. The trim removed 2 bases at V and 6 bases at J, leaving 1 base unmatched. The germline V gene has CDR1 MNHNS and CDR2 SASEGT. The CDR3 spans 15 residues. Here the CDR3 DNA reads TGTGCCAGCAGTGAACTAGCGGGGGGGCCCGGGGAGCTGTTTTTT. Translating gives CASSELAGGPGELFF.

The V gene is TRBV7-7, the J gene TRBJ2-7; TRBD1 aligns across 10 bases. Germline V CDR1 and CDR2: SSHAT, FNYEAQ (reference sequence). The CDR3 sequence is 14 residues long. The junction had 3 bases not matched to a gene; V was cut back by 5 bases and J by 2 bases. The CDR3 DNA is TGTGCCAGCAGCCCAGGACAGGGGGCCTACGAGCAGTACTTC. Its protein product is CASSPGQGAYEQYF.

V usage is TRBV7-6 and J usage is TRBJ2-5; D uncertain. The V end lost 1 base, the J end lost 5 bases, and 14 bases lay between the germline ends. Germline V gene sequence: CDR1 SGHVS, CDR2 FNYEAQ. The CDR3 covers 15 residues. CDR3 loop: CASSLGIQDGETQYF. In nucleotides, the CDR3 is TGTGCCAGCAGCTTAGGTATTCAGGACGGCGAGACCCAGTACTTC. The whole variable domain, filled in from reference TRBV7-6 and TRBJ2-5, reads GAGVSQSPRYKVTKRGQDVALRCDPISGHVSLYWYRQALGQGPEFLTYFNYEAQQDKSGLPNDRFSAERPEGSISTLTIQRTEQRDSAMYRCASSLGIQDGETQYFGPGTRLLVL.

The chain couples TRBV20-1 to TRBJ2-3, with D tentatively TRBD1 (5 bases). Germline V gene sequence: CDR1 DFQATT, CDR2 SNEGSKA (reference sequence). V lost 6 bases to trimming and J lost 6 bases, with 7 bases between them. This CDR3 is 10 amino acids long. CDR3 in amino acids: CSARVDTQYF. CDR3 sequence (DNA): TGCAGTGCCAGGGTGGATACGCAGTATTTT.